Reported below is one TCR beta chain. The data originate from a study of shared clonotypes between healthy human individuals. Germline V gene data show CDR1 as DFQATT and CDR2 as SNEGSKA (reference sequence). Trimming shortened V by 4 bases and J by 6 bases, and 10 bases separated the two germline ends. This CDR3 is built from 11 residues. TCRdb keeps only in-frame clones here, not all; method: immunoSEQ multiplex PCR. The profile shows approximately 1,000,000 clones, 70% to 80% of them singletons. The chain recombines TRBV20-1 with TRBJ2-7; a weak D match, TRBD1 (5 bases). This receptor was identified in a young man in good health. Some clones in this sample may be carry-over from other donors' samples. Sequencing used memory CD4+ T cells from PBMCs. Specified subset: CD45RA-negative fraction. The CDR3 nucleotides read TGCAGTGCTAACCAGGGAACCGAGCAGTACTTC. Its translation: CSANQGTEQYF.